This is a list of T cell receptor beta chains from one sample in a study of somatic mutations in cytotoxic T cells in rheumatoid arthritis. Produced via immunoSEQ multiplex PCR; TCRdb's table is partial and in-frame only. The table has about 4,800 clones, approximately 80% seen once. Specimen: CD8+ T cells sorted from blood, collected at a follow-up visit. These receptors originate from a middle-aged man with rheumatoid arthritis. The CDR3 runs from the conserved cysteine through the conserved F or W. D genes are given only for firm matches. The size of a clone is reported for some rows only, either as once, few or many, or as a class for expanded clones.

d_gene,j_gene,abundance,v_gene,CDR3nt,CDR3aa
TRBD2,TRBJ2-1,.,TRBV10-1,TGCGCCAGCAGTGAATTTACTAGCGGGAACTCCTACAATGAGCAGTTCTTC,CASSEFTSGNSYNEQFF
.,TRBJ2-1,.,TRBV9,TGTGCCAGCAGCGTAGCTGTTAGCATTTCGTTAGATGAGCAGTTCTTC,CASSVAVSISLDEQFF
TRBD2,TRBJ2-1,.,TRBV28,TGTGCCAGCAGTGTAATACCCCGGGCTAGCGGTGAGCAGTTCTTC,CASSVIPRASGEQFF
TRBD2,TRBJ2-7,.,TRBV14,TGTGCCAGCAGCCAATTTGCGGGGGGCTACGAGCAGTACTTC,CASSQFAGGYEQYF
.,TRBJ2-7,.,TRBV5-6,TGTGCCAGCAGCTACGGGACATTCCCTTCCTTTTACGAGCAGTACTTC,CASSYGTFPSFYEQYF
.,TRBJ2-1,.,TRBV13,TGTGCCAGCAGCCCGGCGGCCAACTCCTACAATGAGCAGTTCTTC,CASSPAANSYNEQFF
TRBD1,TRBJ2-1,few,TRBV19,TGTGCCAGTAGAACGGAACAGGGGGCCACCAATGAGCAGTTCTTC,CASRTEQGATNEQFF
.,TRBJ2-5,once,TRBV6-5,TGTGCCAGCAGTGGGACTTCTACCCAGTACTTC,CASSGTSTQYF
TRBD2,TRBJ2-5,.,TRBV27,TGTGCCAGCTCGGGCGGGGGGGAGACCCAGTACTTC,CASSGGGETQYF
TRBD2,TRBJ2-5,.,TRBV11-2,TGTGCCAGCAGCTTAGGTTTTAGCGGGAGGGCCGGGGAGACCCAGTACTTC,CASSLGFSGRAGETQYF
TRBD1,TRBJ1-1,few,TRBV6-6,TGTGCCAGCAGTCCGACCCTGCAGGGGGCCTCGTCGGCAGCTTTCTTT,CASSPTLQGASSAAFF
.,TRBJ2-2,once,TRBV11-3,TGTGCCAGCAGATCACGTTCCCCGCTAGCAGCCGGGGAGCTGTTTTTT,CASRSRSPLAAGELFF
.,TRBJ1-5,.,TRBV27,TGTGCCAGCAGTTTGGTCGGCGGGGCCCAGCATTTT,CASSLVGGAQHF
.,TRBJ1-1,.,TRBV19,TGTGCCACCGCCCGGACTATGAACACTGAAGCTTTCTTT,CATARTMNTEAFF
TRBD2,TRBJ2-3,.,TRBV6-1,TGTGCCAGCAGGTTCAGGACTAGTCAGGCGTATTTT,CASRFRTSQAYF
.,TRBJ2-6,medium-sized,TRBV6-1,TGTGCCAGCAGTGACAGGGTCTCTGGGGCCAACGTCCTGACTTTC,CASSDRVSGANVLTF
.,TRBJ1-5,.,TRBV7-2,TGTGCCAGCAGCACAGGACGCCTTAATCAGCCCCAGCATTTT,CASSTGRLNQPQHF
TRBD1,TRBJ1-1,.,TRBV28,TGTGCCAGCAGTCCCTGGGACAGCATGAACACTGAAGCTTTCTTT,CASSPWDSMNTEAFF
TRBD2,TRBJ2-2,.,TRBV7-9,TGTGCCAGCAGCCCCGCCCCGCGGGAGAGCGGCACCGGGGAGCTGTTTTTT,CASSPAPRESGTGELFF
.,TRBJ2-1,.,TRBV2,TGTGCCATTGATAGGGCGAGGGGGTATGAGCAGTTCTTC,CAIDRARGYEQFF
.,TRBJ2-5,.,TRBV7-7,TGTGCCAGCAGCTTAGCCCAAGCCTCGATAGAGACCCAGTACTTC,CASSLAQASIETQYF
.,TRBJ1-5,.,TRBV19,TGTGCCAGTAGTATTGGGACACTTAGCAATCAGCCCCAGCATTTT,CASSIGTLSNQPQHF
TRBD2,TRBJ2-7,.,TRBV7-6,TGTGCCAGCAGCCCAGGGGCTAGCGGGAGTATGTACGAGCAGTACTTC,CASSPGASGSMYEQYF
TRBD1,TRBJ2-7,.,TRBV7-2,TGTGCCAGCAGTTCTAATTACAGGGGTTACGAGCAGTACTTC,CASSSNYRGYEQYF
.,TRBJ1-2,.,TRBV11-2,TGTGCCAGCAGCTTTACGGAGTTGAACTATGGCTACACCTTC,CASSFTELNYGYTF
.,TRBJ1-4,few,TRBV7-9,TGTGCCAGCAGACAGCTAACAGTGGATGAAAAACTGTTTTTT,CASRQLTVDEKLFF
.,TRBJ2-3,.,TRBV28,TGTGCCAGCAGCACCCCCAGGGCAGGGGTTGTAGATACGCAGTATTTT,CASSTPRAGVVDTQYF
.,TRBJ2-7,few,TRBV12-1,TGTGCCAGCATTAACACCCCCCCCGGGACTAGCGGGAGGGGCCACGAGCAGTACTTC,CASINTPPGTSGRGHEQYF
TRBD2,TRBJ2-7,.,TRBV7-8,TGTGCCAGCAGCTCCGGGACTAGCGCAAGCGAGCAGTACTTC,CASSSGTSASEQYF
.,TRBJ2-3,.,TRBV9,TGTGCCAGCAGCGTAGAATCTCGGCCCCACACAGATACGCAGTATTTT,CASSVESRPHTDTQYF
TRBD2,TRBJ2-5,.,TRBV7-2,TGTGCCAGCAGCCTACTAGCGGTACGGGGAGGGGAGACCCAGTACTTC,CASSLLAVRGGETQYF
TRBD2,TRBJ2-5,.,TRBV5-1,TGCGCCAGCAGACCGCTAGCGGGCCTACAAGAGACCCAGTACTTC,CASRPLAGLQETQYF
.,TRBJ1-2,.,TRBV4-1,TGCGCCAGCAGCACTCGGTTGGCGGGGAACTATGGCTACACCTTC,CASSTRLAGNYGYTF
TRBD2,TRBJ2-1,few,TRBV6-1,TGTGCCAGCAGCTTACTAGCGGGAGACGACAATGAGCAGTTCTTC,CASSLLAGDDNEQFF
.,TRBJ2-7,.,TRBV5-5,TGTGCCAGCAGCCTCCTCGGGACCTACGAGCAGTACTTC,CASSLLGTYEQYF
.,TRBJ1-2,.,TRBV28,TGTGCCAGCAGTCCCCAGGGGATCGGCTATGGCTACACCTTC,CASSPQGIGYGYTF
TRBD1,TRBJ2-1,.,TRBV4-1,TGCGCCAGCAGTCAACCCGGGACAGGGGCCAATGAGCAGTTCTTC,CASSQPGTGANEQFF
.,TRBJ2-5,.,TRBV12-5,TGTGCTAGTGGTTTGGACGGGACTCCTAGGCTGGAGACCCAGTACTTC,CASGLDGTPRLETQYF
.,TRBJ1-1,.,TRBV6-5,TGTGCCAGCAGTTACAAAGTGGGGAACACTGAAGCTTTCTTT,CASSYKVGNTEAFF
TRBD1,TRBJ1-2,.,TRBV4-2,TGTGCCAGCAGCCAACAAATGACAGGGAGCTATGGCTACACCTTC,CASSQQMTGSYGYTF
TRBD2,TRBJ2-1,.,TRBV28,TGTGCCAGCAGTCCCCAGCCTAGCGGGAGGGACGGAGAGCAGTTCTTC,CASSPQPSGRDGEQFF
.,TRBJ2-3,few,TRBV5-4,TGTGCCAGCAGCGGACAGAGGTTCACAGATACGCAGTATTTT,CASSGQRFTDTQYF
.,TRBJ2-1,.,TRBV30,TGTGCCTGGAAAAGCCTCCGAGGACTTTACAATGAGCAGTTCTTC,CAWKSLRGLYNEQFF
.,TRBJ2-7,.,TRBV10-3,TGTGCCATCAGACTCGGGGAGGAGGGGGCCTACGAGCAGTACTTC,CAIRLGEEGAYEQYF
.,TRBJ2-7,.,TRBV5-5,TGTGCCAGCAGCTTGGAGGGGAAACAATCTACCTACGAGCAGTACTTC,CASSLEGKQSTYEQYF
TRBD1,TRBJ2-2,.,TRBV29-1,TGCAGCGTTGGCCCGGGACAGGGGGCCGGGGAGCTGTTTTTT,CSVGPGQGAGELFF
TRBD1,TRBJ1-2,.,TRBV9,TGTGCCAGCAGCTTGAGGACAGGGAACTATGGCTACACCTTC,CASSLRTGNYGYTF
TRBD1,TRBJ1-4,.,TRBV6-1,TGTGCCATCAAGGACAGGGGACGTGATAAACTGTTTTTT,CAIKDRGRDKLFF
.,TRBJ2-3,.,TRBV9,TGTGCCAGCAGCCCCACAAGGGTGGCAGCAAGCACAGATACGCAGTATTTT,CASSPTRVAASTDTQYF
.,TRBJ2-7,.,TRBV11-3,TGTGCCAGCAGCTTAGGGGGTGGCACCTACGAGCAGTACTTC,CASSLGGGTYEQYF